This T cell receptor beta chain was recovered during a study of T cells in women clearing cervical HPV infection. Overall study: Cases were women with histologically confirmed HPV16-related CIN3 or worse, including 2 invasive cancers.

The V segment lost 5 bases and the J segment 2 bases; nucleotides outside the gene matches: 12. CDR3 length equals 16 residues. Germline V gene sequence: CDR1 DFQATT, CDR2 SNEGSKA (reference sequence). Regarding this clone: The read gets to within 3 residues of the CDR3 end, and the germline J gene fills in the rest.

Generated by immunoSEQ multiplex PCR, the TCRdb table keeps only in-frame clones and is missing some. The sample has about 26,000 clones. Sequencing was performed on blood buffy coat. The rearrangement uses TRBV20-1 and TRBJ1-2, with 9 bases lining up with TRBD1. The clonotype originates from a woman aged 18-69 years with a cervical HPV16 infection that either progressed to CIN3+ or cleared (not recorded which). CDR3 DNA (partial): TGCAGTGCTTCCGGGACAGGGAAAGGAAGGAACTATGGC. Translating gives CSASGTGKGRNYG. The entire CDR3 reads CSASGTGKGRNYGYTF.